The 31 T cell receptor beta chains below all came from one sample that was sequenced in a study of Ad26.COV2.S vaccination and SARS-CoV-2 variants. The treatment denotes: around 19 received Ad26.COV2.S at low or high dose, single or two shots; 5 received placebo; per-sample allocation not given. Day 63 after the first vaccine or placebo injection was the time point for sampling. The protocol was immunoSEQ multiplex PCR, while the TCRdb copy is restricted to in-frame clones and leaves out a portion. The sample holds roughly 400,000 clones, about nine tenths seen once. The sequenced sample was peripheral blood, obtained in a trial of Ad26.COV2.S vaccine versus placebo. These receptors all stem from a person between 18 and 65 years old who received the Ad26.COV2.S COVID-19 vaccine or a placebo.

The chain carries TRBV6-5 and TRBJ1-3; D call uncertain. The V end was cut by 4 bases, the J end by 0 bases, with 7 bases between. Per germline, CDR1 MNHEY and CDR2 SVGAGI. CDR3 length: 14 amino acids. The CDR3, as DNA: TGTGCCAGCAGTTTTAGTTTCTCTGGAAACACCATATATTTT. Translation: CASSFSFSGNTIYF.

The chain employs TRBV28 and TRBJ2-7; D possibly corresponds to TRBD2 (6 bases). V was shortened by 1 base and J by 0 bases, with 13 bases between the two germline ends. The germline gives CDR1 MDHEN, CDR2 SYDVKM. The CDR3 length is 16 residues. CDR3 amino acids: CASSLSFGGPSYEQYF. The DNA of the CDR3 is TGTGCCAGCAGTTTATCGTTCGGGGGTCCCTCCTACGAGCAGTACTTC.

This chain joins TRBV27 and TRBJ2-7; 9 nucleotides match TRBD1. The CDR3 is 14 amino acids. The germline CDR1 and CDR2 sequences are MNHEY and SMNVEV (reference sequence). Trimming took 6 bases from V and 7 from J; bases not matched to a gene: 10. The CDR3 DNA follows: TGTGCCAGCAGCCTACGGGACAGGGTCGAGGAGCAGTACTTC. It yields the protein CASSLRDRVEEQYF.

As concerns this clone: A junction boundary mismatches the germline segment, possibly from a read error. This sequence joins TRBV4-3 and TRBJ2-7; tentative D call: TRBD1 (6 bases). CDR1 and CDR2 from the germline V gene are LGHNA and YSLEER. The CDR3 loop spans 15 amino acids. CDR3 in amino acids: CASSEDRFTGSEQYF. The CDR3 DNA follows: TGCGCCAGCAGCGAAGACAGGTTTACCGGTTCGGAGCAGTACTTC.

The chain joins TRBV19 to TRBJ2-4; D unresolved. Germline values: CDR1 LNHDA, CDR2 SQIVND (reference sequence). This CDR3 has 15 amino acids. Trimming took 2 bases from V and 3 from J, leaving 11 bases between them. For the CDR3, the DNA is TGTGCCAGTAGTATATCCCCACTCGGCAAAAACATTCAGTACTTC. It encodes CASSISPLGKNIQYF.

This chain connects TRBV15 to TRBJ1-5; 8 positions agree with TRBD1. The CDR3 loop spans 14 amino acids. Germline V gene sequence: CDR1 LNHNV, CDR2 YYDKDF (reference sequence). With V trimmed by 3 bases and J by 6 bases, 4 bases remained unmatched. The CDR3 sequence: CATSSRTGSQPQHF. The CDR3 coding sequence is TGTGCCACCAGCAGTAGGACAGGGTCTCAGCCCCAGCATTTT.

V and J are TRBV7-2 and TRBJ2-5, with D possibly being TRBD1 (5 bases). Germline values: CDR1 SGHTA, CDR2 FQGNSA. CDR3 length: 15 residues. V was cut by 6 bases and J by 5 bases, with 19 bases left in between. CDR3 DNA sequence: TGTGCCAGCAGTCCTGGTGGGGCGAGGCGCGAGACCCAGTACTTC. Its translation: CASSPGGARRETQYF. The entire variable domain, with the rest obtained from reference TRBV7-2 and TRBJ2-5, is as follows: GAGVSQSPSNKVTEKGKDVELRCDPISGHTALYWYRQSLGQGLEFLIYFQGNSAPDKSGLPSDRFSAERTGGSVSTLTIQRTQQEDSAVYLCASSPGGARRETQYFGPGTRLLVL.

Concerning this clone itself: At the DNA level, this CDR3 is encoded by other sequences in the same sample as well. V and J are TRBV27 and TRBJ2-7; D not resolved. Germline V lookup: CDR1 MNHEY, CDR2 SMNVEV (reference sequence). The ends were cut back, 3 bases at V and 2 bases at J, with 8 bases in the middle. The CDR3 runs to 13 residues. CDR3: CASSFAGTYEQYF. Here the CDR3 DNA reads TGTGCCAGCAGTTTTGCCGGAACCTACGAGCAGTACTTC.

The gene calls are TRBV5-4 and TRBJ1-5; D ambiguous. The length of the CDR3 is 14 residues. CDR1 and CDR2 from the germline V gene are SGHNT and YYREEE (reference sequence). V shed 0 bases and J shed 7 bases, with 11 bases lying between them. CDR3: CASSLGGSGQPQHF. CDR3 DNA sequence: TGTGCCAGCAGCTTGGGGGGTTCTGGGCAGCCCCAGCATTTT.

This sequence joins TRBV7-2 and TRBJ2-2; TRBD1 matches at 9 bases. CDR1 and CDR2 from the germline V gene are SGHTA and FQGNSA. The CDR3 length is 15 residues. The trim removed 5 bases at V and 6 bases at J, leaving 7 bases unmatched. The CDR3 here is CASSTGTGTAGELFF. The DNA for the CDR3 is TGTGCCAGCAGCACCGGGACAGGGACCGCCGGGGAGCTGTTTTTT.

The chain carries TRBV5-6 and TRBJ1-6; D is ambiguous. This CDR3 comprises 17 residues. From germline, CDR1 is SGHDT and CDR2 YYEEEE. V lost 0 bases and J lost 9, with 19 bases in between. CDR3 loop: CASSLAGSGSWGSPLHF. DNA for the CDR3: TGTGCCAGCAGCTTGGCCGGTTCAGGCTCTTGGGGTTCACCCCTCCACTTT. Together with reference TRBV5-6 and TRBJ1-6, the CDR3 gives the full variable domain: DAGVTQSPTHLIKTRGQQVTLRCSPKSGHDTVSWYQQALGQGPQFIFQYYEEEERQRGNFPDRFSGHQFPNYSSELNVNALLLGDSALYLCASSLAGSGSWGSPLHFGNGTRLTVT.

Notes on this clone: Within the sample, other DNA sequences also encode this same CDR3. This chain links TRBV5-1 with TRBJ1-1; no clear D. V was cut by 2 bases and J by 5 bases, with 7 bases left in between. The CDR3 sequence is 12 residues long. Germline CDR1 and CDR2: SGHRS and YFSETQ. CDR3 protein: CASSFEGTEAFF. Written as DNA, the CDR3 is TGCGCCAGCAGCTTTGAAGGGACTGAAGCTTTCTTT.

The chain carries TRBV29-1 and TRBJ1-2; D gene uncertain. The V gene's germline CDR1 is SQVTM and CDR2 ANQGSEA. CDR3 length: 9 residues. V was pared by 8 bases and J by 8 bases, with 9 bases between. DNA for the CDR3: TGCAGCCCCGGGAGCGGCTACACCTTC. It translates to CSPGSGYTF.

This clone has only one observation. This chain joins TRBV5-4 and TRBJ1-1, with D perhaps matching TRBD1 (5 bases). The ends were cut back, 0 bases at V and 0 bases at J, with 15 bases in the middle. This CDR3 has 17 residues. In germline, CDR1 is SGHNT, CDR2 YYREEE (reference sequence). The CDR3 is CASSLVGSGGMNTEAFF. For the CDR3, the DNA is TGTGCCAGCAGCTTGGTTGGATCGGGGGGAATGAACACTGAAGCTTTCTTT.

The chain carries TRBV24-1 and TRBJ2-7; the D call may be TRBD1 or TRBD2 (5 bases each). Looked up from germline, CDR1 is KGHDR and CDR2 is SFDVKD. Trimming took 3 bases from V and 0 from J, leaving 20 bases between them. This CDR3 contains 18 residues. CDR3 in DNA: TGTGCCACCAGTGATCCCCTTTCCCGGGACGGGTACTCCTACGAGCAGTACTTC. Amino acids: CATSDPLSRDGYSYEQYF.

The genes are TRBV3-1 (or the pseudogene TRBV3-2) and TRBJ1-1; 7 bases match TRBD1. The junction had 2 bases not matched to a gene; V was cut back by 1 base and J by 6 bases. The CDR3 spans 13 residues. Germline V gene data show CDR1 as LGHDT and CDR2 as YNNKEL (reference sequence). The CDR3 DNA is TGTGCCAGCAGCCAAGTAGGGGGCGCTGAAGCTTTCTTT. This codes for CASSQVGGAEAFF.

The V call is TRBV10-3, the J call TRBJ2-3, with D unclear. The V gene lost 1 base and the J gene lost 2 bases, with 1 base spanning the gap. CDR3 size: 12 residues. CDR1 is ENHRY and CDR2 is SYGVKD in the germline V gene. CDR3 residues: CAISEYTDTQYF. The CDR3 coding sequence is TGTGCCATCAGTGAGTACACAGATACGCAGTATTTT.

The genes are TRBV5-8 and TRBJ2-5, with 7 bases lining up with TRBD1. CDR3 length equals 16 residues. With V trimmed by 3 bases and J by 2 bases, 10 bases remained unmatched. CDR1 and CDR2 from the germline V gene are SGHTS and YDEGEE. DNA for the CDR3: TGTGCCAGCAGCTCCCGAGGGGGACAGAAACAAGAGACCCAGTACTTC. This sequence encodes CASSSRGGQKQETQYF.

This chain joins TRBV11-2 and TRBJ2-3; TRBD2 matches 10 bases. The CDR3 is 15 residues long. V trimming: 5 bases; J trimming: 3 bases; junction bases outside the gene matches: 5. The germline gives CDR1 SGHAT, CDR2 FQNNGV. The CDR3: CASSQRGGQTDTQYF. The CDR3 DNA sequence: TGTGCCAGCAGCCAGCGGGGGGGCCAGACAGATACGCAGTATTTT.

Written as DNA, the CDR3 is TGTGCCAGCAGCTCACCGCCGGGACAGGGGGCGCCTGGGGCCAACGTCCTGACTTTC. Protein: CASSSPPGQGAPGANVLTF. The V and J genes are TRBV5-6 and TRBJ2-6; 12 bases are a match to TRBD1. The CDR3 runs 19 residues. V trimming: 3 bases; J trimming: 2 bases; junction bases outside the gene matches: 9. Germline V CDR1 and CDR2: SGHDT, YYEEEE.

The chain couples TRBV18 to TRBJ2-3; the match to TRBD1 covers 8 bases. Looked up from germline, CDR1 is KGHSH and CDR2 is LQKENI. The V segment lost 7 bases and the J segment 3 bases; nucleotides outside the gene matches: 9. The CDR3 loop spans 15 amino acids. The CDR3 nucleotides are TGTGCCAGCTTAGGACAGGGAAGATCTACAGATACGCAGTATTTT. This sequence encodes CASLGQGRSTDTQYF.

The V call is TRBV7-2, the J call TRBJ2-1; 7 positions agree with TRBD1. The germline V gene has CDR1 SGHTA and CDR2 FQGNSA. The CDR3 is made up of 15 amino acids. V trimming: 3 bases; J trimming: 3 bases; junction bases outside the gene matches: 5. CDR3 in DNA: TGTGCCAGCAGCTTTTATAGGACAGGCTACAATGAGCAGTTCTTC. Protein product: CASSFYRTGYNEQFF.

Written as DNA, the CDR3 is TGTGCCAGCAGTTACTCGTATACGCAGTATTTT. Translation gives CASSYSYTQYF. The chain has TRBV6-5 and TRBJ2-3; no clear D gene. V was cut by 0 bases and J by 7 bases, with 2 bases left in between. There are 11 residues in the CDR3. Germline V gene sequence: CDR1 MNHEY, CDR2 SVGAGI.

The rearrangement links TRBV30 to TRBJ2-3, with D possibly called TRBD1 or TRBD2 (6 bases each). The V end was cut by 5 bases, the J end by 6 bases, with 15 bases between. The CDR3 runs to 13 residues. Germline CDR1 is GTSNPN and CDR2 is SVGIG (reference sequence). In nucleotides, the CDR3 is TGTGCCTGGGGAGTGGGGGGCCCGGATACGCAGTATTTT. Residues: CAWGVGGPDTQYF.

The CDR3 sequence: CAISDQTRSVVTGELFF. For the CDR3, the DNA is TGTGCCATCAGTGACCAAACTAGATCAGTAGTCACCGGGGAGCTGTTTTTT. The chain employs TRBV10-3 and TRBJ2-2; D is perhaps TRBD2 (5 bases). Trimming stripped 3 bases from V and 4 bases from J, with 18 bases between. In germline, CDR1 is ENHRY, CDR2 SYGVKD. The CDR3 length is 17 residues.

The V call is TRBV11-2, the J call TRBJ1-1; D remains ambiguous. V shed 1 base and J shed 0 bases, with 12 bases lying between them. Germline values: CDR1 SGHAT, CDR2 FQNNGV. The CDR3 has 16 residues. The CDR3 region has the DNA TGTGCCAGCAGCTTAGGGGTGGACTTTTTGAACACTGAAGCTTTCTTT. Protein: CASSLGVDFLNTEAFF.

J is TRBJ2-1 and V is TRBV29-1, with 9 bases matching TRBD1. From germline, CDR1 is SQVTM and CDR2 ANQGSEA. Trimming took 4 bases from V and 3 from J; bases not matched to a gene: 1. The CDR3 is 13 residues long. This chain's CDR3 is CSVGQGVYNEQFF. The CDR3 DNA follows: TGCAGCGTTGGACAGGGGGTCTACAATGAGCAGTTCTTC.

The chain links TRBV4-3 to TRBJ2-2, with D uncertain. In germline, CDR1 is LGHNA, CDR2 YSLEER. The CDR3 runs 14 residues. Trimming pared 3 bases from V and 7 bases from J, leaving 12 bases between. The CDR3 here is CASSQGNFVGELFF. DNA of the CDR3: TGCGCCAGCAGCCAGGGTAACTTTGTCGGGGAGCTGTTTTTT.

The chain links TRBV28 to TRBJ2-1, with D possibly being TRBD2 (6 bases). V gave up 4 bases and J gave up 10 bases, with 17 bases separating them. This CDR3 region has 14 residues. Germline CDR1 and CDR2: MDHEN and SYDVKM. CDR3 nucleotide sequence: TGTGCCAGCAGTTCAAACATGGGACTGAGGGAGCAGTTCTTC. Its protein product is CASSSNMGLREQFF.

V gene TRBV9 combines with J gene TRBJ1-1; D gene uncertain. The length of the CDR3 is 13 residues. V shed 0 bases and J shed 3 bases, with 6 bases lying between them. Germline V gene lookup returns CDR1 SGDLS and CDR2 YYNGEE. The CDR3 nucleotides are TGTGCCAGCAGCGTAGAAGGGTACACTGAAGCTTTCTTT. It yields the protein CASSVEGYTEAFF.

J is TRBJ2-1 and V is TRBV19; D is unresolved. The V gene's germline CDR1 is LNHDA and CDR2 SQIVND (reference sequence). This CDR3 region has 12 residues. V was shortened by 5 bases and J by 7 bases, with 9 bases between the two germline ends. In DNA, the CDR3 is TGTGCCAGTAGTGAACAGTTAAATGAGCAGTTCTTC. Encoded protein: CASSEQLNEQFF.